This TCR beta chain was profiled in a study of T cells in localized non-small cell lung cancer (dated by TCRdb to the early 2020s). About the study as a whole: T cell repertoires of some 240 early-stage NSCLC patients were analyzed, with tumors being compared against uninvolved tumor-adjacent lungs. The cohort was made up of roughly 250 treatment-naive NSCLC patients whose localized lung tumors had been resected. Of the NSCLC patients, roughly 130 were male and approximately 100 were female, and the mean age was roughly 61 years. The paper as a whole reports these results and caveats: Because the study design was exploratory, TCR variables were selected using unadjusted p-values without false-discovery rate correction. Because multi-region tumor sequencing was not performed, intratumor heterogeneity could not be ruled out. Of the top 100 tumor clones, a median of approximately 60 were detected in paired uninvolved adjacent lung; around 27 were also among that lung's top 100. Higher T cell density in blood was associated with longer overall survival, whereas higher clonality in adjacent lung was associated with shorter survival. The highest T cell clonality was observed in uninvolved tumor-adjacent lung, where clonality exceeded that of tumor, suggesting that antigenic responses were more focused in uninvolved tumor-adjacent lung.

Of note for this clone: It lacks a known antigen. Per-nucleotide qualities are absent, and no much larger clonotype sits a single base away. In the same sample, other DNA sequences code for this CDR3.

At diagnosis, tumor, uninvolved tumor-adjacent lung and peripheral blood were collected and then preserved as a mix of FFPE and fresh-frozen material. For TCR repertoire profiling, blood samples were analyzed in the form of peripheral blood mononuclear cells. The immunoSEQ Assay was used to sequence TCR beta CDR3 regions from DNA. Under the source paper's analysis protocol: T cell density was computed as TCR beta template counts normalized to usable DNA estimated by amplifying housekeeping genes. Using the preseqR package, richness was estimated by extrapolating to 120,000 templates for tissue samples and 400,000 templates for PBMC samples. Clonality was defined as one minus Pielou's evenness. Differential abundance testing on productive amino-acid clonotypes, with a minimum total count of 5 and an alpha of 0.1, was used to identify tissue-enriched TCRs. The Jaccard Index and the Morisita Overlap Index were used to measure repertoire overlap between compartments. TCR beta CDR3s were clustered by GLIPH together with public tetramer-defined viral CDR3s, and at least three viral sequences plus V-gene enrichment were required for viral motifs. Entries here come from immuneACCESS through TCRdb and include only in-frame sequences with V and J called. Some clones fail to appear in such tables; in the studies checked, an unresolved V gene covers under half of the shortfall, and the cause of the remainder is unknown. V and J calls plus clone size are reproduced from that table; the DNA served to infer D and trimming. For this sample the table gives over 40,000 clones, of which 88% were detected only once. Together, the top ten hold more than 2% of the sample.

From the cysteine up to the phenylalanine, the CDR3 has a length of 12 residues. Of the read, only the CDR3 DNA is kept; its 36 bases are in frame from base 1. From the germline V gene, CDR1 is KGHSH and CDR2 is LQKENI. V lost 5 bases and J lost 4 bases; the stretch between them is 9 bases long. This sequence was found in a female donor at least 60 years old with stage I squamous cell lung carcinoma. The chain joins TRBV18 to TRBJ2-7, with the D gene uncertain. The material sequenced was peripheral blood, taken before any cancer treatment. The CDR3 corresponds to CASSLRGYEQYF. Here is the DNA: TGTGCCAGCTCATTACGTGGATACGAGCAGTACTTC. Reference TRBV18 and TRBJ2-7 proteins supply the regions before and after the CDR3; the full variable domain is: NAGVMQNPRHLVRRRGQEARLRCSPMKGHSHVYWYRQLPEEGLKFMVYLQKENIIDESGMPKERFSAEFPKEGPSILRIQQVVRGDSAAYFCASSLRGYEQYFGPGTRLTVT.